This TCR beta chain was sequenced for a study of T cell repertoires in cytomegalovirus infection. Turning to the study itself: Both CMV infection and a matching HLA type were indicated by public TCR beta signatures. Study outcomes and limitations: HLA-C-restricted CMV clonotypes gave the most frequent clonotype in two of eight donors.

Each CDR3 protein is one row after TCRdb ran MiXCR on the reads. The sample comprises 200,000 to 300,000 distinct CDR3 sequences, roughly an eighth of which are singletons, and 1.5% to 2% rests with the top ten. For this clonotype: Antigen specificity is unknown.

This sequence was found in a human donor in good health (CMV status not recorded). Some clones in this sample may be carry-over from other donors' samples. Sample: PBMCs.

The chain's CDR3 is CASSQDIPPQETQYF. DNA for the CDR3: TGTGCCAGCAGCCAAGATATTCCCCCTCAAGAGACCCAGTACTTC. The rearrangement uses TRBV4-2 and TRBJ2-5; D not resolved. V lost 0 bases, J lost 2 bases, and 10 bases lay in between. The CDR3 length is 15 residues. Looked up from germline, CDR1 is LGHNA and CDR2 is YNFKEQ.